A single sample gave rise to the 5 T cell receptor beta chains below, sequenced in a study of cytomegalovirus exposure and HLA in healthy donors. 60 Vbeta and 13 Jbeta primers were used in PCR. Some clones are missing from TCRdb's copy, which holds only in-frame ones; the method was immunoSEQ multiplex PCR. This sample has 100,000 to 150,000 clones, with about 74% found just once. The sample was PBMCs. The receptor set was obtained from a male donor in good health and CMV-seronegative.

The DNA for the CDR3 is TGTGCCAGCAGCCCGGGACAACTCAGCACAGATACGCAGTATTTT. It translates to CASSPGQLSTDTQYF. V gene TRBV28 combines with J gene TRBJ2-3; maybe TRBD1 (6 bases). The CDR3 is made up of 15 amino acids. Trimming left V 6 bases short and J 0 bases short, with 13 bases between. The germline V gene encodes CDR1 MDHEN and CDR2 SYDVKM.

This chain uses TRBV28 with TRBJ1-2; D is perhaps TRBD1 (5 bases). With 4 bases removed from V and 5 bases from J, the gap between germline ends came to 8 bases. The germline V gene encodes CDR1 MDHEN and CDR2 SYDVKM. The CDR3 totals 12 residues. The CDR3 bases are TGTGCCAGCAGTTCGACAGAGTATGGCTACACCTTC. This gives the protein CASSSTEYGYTF.

This chain uses TRBV5-1 with TRBJ2-3, with D possibly being TRBD1 (6 bases). The CDR3 is 13 amino acids. With 3 bases removed from V and 4 bases from J, the gap between germline ends came to 9 bases. The germline gives CDR1 SGHRS, CDR2 YFSETQ. The chain's CDR3 is CASSSQGPDTQYF. The DNA for the CDR3 is TGCGCCAGCAGCTCACAGGGTCCAGATACGCAGTATTTT.

The chain recombines TRBV29-1 with TRBJ2-3; 15 bases match TRBD2. The CDR3 length is 15 residues. V gave up 8 bases and J gave up 7 bases; unmatched junction bases: 10. Germline values: CDR1 SQVTM, CDR2 ANQGSEA. CDR3 sequence (DNA): TGCAGCACCCCCGGGACTAGCGGGAGGTTAAATACGCAGTATTTT. Translation: CSTPGTSGRLNTQYF.

This chain joins TRBV4-1 and TRBJ1-3; unclear D gene. This CDR3 has 16 amino acids. V lost 0 bases and J lost 2, with 11 bases in between. Germline lookup yields CDR1 MGHRA and CDR2 YSYEKL. CDR3 loop: CASSQDKARPGNTIYF. CDR3 sequence (DNA): TGCGCCAGCAGCCAAGATAAAGCGCGGCCTGGAAACACCATATATTTT.